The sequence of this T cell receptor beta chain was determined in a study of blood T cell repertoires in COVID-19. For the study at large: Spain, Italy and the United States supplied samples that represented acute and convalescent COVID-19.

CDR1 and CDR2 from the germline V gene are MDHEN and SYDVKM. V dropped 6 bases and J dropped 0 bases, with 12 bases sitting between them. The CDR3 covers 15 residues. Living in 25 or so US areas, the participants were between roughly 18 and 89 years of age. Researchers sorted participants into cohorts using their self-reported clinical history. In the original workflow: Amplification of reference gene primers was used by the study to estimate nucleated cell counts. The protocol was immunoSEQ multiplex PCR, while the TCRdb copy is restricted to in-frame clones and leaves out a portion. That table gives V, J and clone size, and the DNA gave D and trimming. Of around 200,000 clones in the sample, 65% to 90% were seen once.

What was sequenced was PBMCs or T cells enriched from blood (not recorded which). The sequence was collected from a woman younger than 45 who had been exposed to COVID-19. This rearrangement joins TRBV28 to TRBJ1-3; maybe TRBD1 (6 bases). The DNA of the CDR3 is TGTGCCAGCAGCTCAGGGGATACCTCTGGAAACACCATATATTTT. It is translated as CASSSGDTSGNTIYF.